What follows are 5 T cell receptor beta chains derived from one specimen sequenced in a study of cytomegalovirus exposure and HLA in healthy donors. PCR was performed using 60 Vbeta and 13 Jbeta primers. Sequencing was performed with immunoSEQ multiplex PCR; in TCRdb, only in-frame clones are kept and a portion is missing. Found here are 95,000 to 130,000 clones, roughly 69% of them singletons; the top ten hold around 9.7%. The sample consisted of PBMCs. The receptors here all came from a woman in her thirties or forties in good health and CMV-seropositive.

The rearrangement uses TRBV7-9 and TRBJ1-1; D may be TRBD1 (5 bases). The CDR3 spans 15 residues. V lost 4 bases and J 1 base, leaving 13 bases between the germline ends. Germline assignment: CDR1 SEHNR and CDR2 FQNEAQ (reference sequence). The CDR3 DNA reads as TGTGCCAGCAGCTCAGCGACAGCTAAGAACACTGAAGCTTTCTTT. This sequence encodes CASSSATAKNTEAFF.

This rearrangement joins TRBV19 to TRBJ1-5; D remains ambiguous. Trimming pared 3 bases from V and 1 base from J, leaving 10 bases between. The length of the CDR3 is 15 residues. Germline CDR1 LNHDA, CDR2 SQIVND (reference sequence). The CDR3 is CASSIYGMSNQPQHF. The DNA of the CDR3 is TGTGCCAGTAGTATTTACGGGATGAGCAATCAGCCCCAGCATTTT.

The gene calls are TRBV4-1 and TRBJ1-2; TRBD1 matches 7 bases. V shed 4 bases, J shed 4 bases, and the junction held 6 bases outside the gene matches. The CDR3 covers 14 residues. Per germline, CDR1 MGHRA and CDR2 YSYEKL. CDR3 sequence: CASSPDRAAYGYTF. DNA for the CDR3: TGCGCCAGCAGCCCTGACAGGGCTGCCTATGGCTACACCTTC.

The chain uses TRBV14 and TRBJ2-7; D is possibly TRBD2 (6 bases). Between the trimmed V and J ends, which lost 0 bases and 6 bases, there was a span of 18 bases. Germline values: CDR1 SGHDN, CDR2 FVKESK. CDR3 length equals 16 residues. CDR3 in amino acids: CASSQDRDFGPFEQYF. The CDR3 bases are TGTGCCAGCAGCCAAGATAGGGACTTTGGACCCTTCGAGCAGTACTTC.

The chain joins TRBV4-3 to TRBJ1-5; D is unresolved. V lost 5 bases, J lost 4 bases, and 9 bases lay in between. Germline CDR1 reads LGHNA; CDR2 reads YSLEER. CDR3 length: 13 residues. DNA for the CDR3: TGCGCCAGCAGCGATACACCAAATCAGCCCCAGCATTTT. The encoded protein is CASSDTPNQPQHF.